Each of the 11 T cell receptor beta chains below was sequenced from the same sample in a study of blood T cell repertoires in COVID-19. TCRdb keeps only in-frame clones here, not all; method: immunoSEQ multiplex PCR. The sample includes 200,000 to 250,000 clones, approximately 80% of them seen just once. The specimen was peripheral blood. The receptors originated from an elderly woman with COVID-19, enrolled during active disease.

This clone was found once. The chain uses TRBV7-9 and TRBJ2-1; 11 bases match TRBD2. CDR1 and CDR2 (germline): SEHNR, FQNEAQ (reference sequence). V shed 5 bases, J shed 9 bases, and the junction held 9 bases outside the gene matches. The CDR3 has 15 residues. This chain's CDR3 is CASSLGTSGTAEQFF. The CDR3 nucleotides are TGTGCCAGCAGCCTAGGGACTAGCGGTACGGCTGAGCAGTTCTTC. The full variable domain, with the rest looked up from reference TRBV7-9 and TRBJ2-1, is DTGVSQNPRHKITKRGQNVTFRCDPISEHNRLYWYRQTLGQGPEFLTYFQNEAQLEKSRLLSDRFSAERPKGSFSTLEIQRTEQGDSAMYLCASSLGTSGTAEQFFGPGTRLTVL.

This clone has a handful of counts. The rearrangement links TRBV5-1 to TRBJ1-5; D call uncertain. Looked up from germline, CDR1 is SGHRS and CDR2 is YFSETQ. The germline V and J ends were trimmed by 6 bases and 0 bases, with 10 bases remaining between them. The CDR3 is made up of 14 amino acids. The CDR3 DNA sequence: TGCGCCAGCAAGGAGGGTAATAGCAATCAGCCCCAGCATTTT. Its translation: CASKEGNSNQPQHF.

The rearrangement joins TRBV5-4 to TRBJ1-5; TRBD1 might be the D (5 bases). CDR3 length equals 14 residues. The V end lost 1 base, the J end lost 7 bases, and 12 bases lay between the germline ends. CDR1 and CDR2 (germline): SGHNT, YYREEE (reference sequence). CDR3 residues: CASSLWGAGQPQHF. The CDR3 DNA sequence: TGTGCCAGCAGCTTGTGGGGCGCAGGCCAGCCCCAGCATTTT.

V gene TRBV9 combines with J gene TRBJ1-5, with 7 bases identical to TRBD1. Per germline, CDR1 SGDLS and CDR2 YYNGEE. This CDR3 comprises 14 residues. V shed 4 bases, J shed 15 bases, and the junction held 16 bases outside the gene matches. The CDR3 DNA is TGTGCCAGCAGCCAAGACAGGGAAGGGGTCAGGTTGCATTTT. Residues: CASSQDREGVRLHF.

This chain joins TRBV2 and TRBJ1-1; 8 bases agree with TRBD1. CDR3 size: 13 residues. V shed 6 bases and J 4 bases; nucleotides not matched to a gene: 4. Germline CDR1 and CDR2: SNHLY and FYNNEI. The CDR3 bases are TGTGCCAGCAGCGCTACAGGGGGCACTGAAGCTTTCTTT. It encodes CASSATGGTEAFF.

The J gene is TRBJ1-1, the V gene TRBV5-6, with D perhaps TRBD1 (5 bases). Germline loops: CDR1 SGHDT, CDR2 YYEEEE. V lost 5 bases, J lost 5 bases, and 25 bases lay in between. This CDR3 contains 17 residues. The DNA for the CDR3 is TGTGCCAGCAGTTCATCGGGCGGGGCCAATAGATGGACTGAAGCTTTCTTT. Translated: CASSSSGGANRWTEAFF.

This clone was observed a single time. The chain couples TRBV3-1 (or the pseudogene TRBV3-2) to TRBJ1-4; the D gene is possibly TRBD1 (6 bases). Trimming removed 1 base at V and 0 bases at J, with 9 bases between. This CDR3 spans 16 amino acids. CDR1 is LGHDT, CDR2 YNNKEL, per germline (reference sequence). CDR3 nucleotides: TGTGCCAGCAGCCAAGGTACAGGGACAACTAATGAAAAACTGTTTTTT. Translating it yields CASSQGTGTTNEKLFF.

This clone appeared many times. The chain employs TRBV2 and TRBJ2-2; 7 nucleotides agree with TRBD2. V gave up 7 bases and J gave up 3 bases; unmatched junction bases: 11. This CDR3 spans 16 amino acids. CDR1 and CDR2 (germline): SNHLY, FYNNEI. The DNA of the CDR3 is TGTGCCAGCACCCTGGGCGGGAGTCGGGACACCGGGGAGCTGTTTTTT. Translated: CASTLGGSRDTGELFF.

The V and J genes are TRBV19 and TRBJ1-2; TRBD1 is a possible D gene (5 bases). The germline V gene has CDR1 LNHDA and CDR2 SQIVND (reference sequence). V lost 5 bases to trimming and J lost 4 bases, with 14 bases between them. CDR3 length equals 14 residues. CDR3 in amino acids: CASSVLGEVYGYTF. CDR3 bases: TGTGCCAGTAGTGTTCTAGGGGAAGTCTATGGCTACACCTTC.

The chain links TRBV5-1 to TRBJ2-3; 7 nucleotides match TRBD1. The CDR3 runs to 15 residues. J lost 6 bases, V lost 3 bases, and 10 bases had no gene match. Germline V gives CDR1 SGHRS, CDR2 YFSETQ. CDR3 protein: CASSSTGSSGDTQYF. CDR3 in DNA: TGCGCCAGCAGCTCGACAGGGTCGTCGGGGGATACGCAGTATTTT.

The chain couples TRBV19 to TRBJ1-5, with D possibly matching TRBD1 (5 bases). The germline V gene encodes CDR1 LNHDA and CDR2 SQIVND (reference sequence). The CDR3 sequence is 11 residues long. The CDR3 nucleotides are TGTGGGGGCGATAGCAATCAGCCCCAGCATTTT. Its protein product is CGGDSNQPQHF. The full variable domain, its missing parts supplied by reference TRBV19 and TRBJ1-5, is DGGITQSPKYLFRKEGQNVTLSCEQNLNHDAMYWYRQDPGQGLRLIYYSQIVNDFQKGDIAEGYSVSREKKESFPLTVTSAQKNPTAFYLCGGDSNQPQHFGDGTRLSIL.